This TCR beta chain came from a study of chemoradiotherapy in HPV16-positive cancers. As for the study in general: Functional T-cell assays on a couple of HPV16-positive patients' cells defined candidate HPV-specific clones and common TCR motifs. Study results and limitations: Non-HPV-specific T cells did not expand in tumors during treatment, whereas candidate HPV-specific clones and E7-related motifs did. Better recurrence-free survival went with HPV-responsive T-cell expansion in HPV16-positive patients.

The CDR3 has 17 residues. Trimming took 4 bases from V and 3 from J; bases not matched to a gene: 12. Looked up from germline, CDR1 is SGHRS and CDR2 is YFSETQ. Of note for this clone: No antigen is known for it.

Sequenced by immunoSEQ multiplex PCR; TCRdb stores in-frame clones only, minus some. The table records some 11,000 clones, roughly 78% of them present only once. Repeated repertoire sampling spanned the course of chemoradiotherapy. This sample was taken from a patient who underwent chemoradiotherapy. This clonotype originated in a human donor with HPV-associated anogenital cancer. This chain links TRBV5-1 with TRBJ2-5; TRBD2 aligns across 10 bases. The CDR3 DNA is TGCGCCAGCAGCGCCAACACCGGGACTAGCGAAAAAGAGACCCAGTACTTC. This gives the protein CASSANTGTSEKETQYF.